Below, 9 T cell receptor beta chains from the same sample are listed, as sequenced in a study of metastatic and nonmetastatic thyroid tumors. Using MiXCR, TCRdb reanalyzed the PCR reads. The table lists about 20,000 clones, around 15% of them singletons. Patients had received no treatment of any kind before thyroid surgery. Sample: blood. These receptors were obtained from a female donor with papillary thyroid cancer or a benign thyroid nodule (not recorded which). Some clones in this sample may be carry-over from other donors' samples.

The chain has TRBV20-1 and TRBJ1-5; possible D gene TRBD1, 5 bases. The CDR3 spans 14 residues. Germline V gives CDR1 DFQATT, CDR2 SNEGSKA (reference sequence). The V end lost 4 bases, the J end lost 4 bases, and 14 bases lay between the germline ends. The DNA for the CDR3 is TGCAGTGCTAAAGATGCGGGGGTTAATCAGCCCCAGCATTTT. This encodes CSAKDAGVNQPQHF.

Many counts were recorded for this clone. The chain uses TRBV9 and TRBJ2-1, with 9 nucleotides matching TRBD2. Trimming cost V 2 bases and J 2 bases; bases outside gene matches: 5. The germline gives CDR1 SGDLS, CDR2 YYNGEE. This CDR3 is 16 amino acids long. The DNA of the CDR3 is TGTGCCAGCAGCGTTAGACTAGCGGACACCTACAATGAGCAGTTCTTC. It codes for CASSVRLADTYNEQFF.

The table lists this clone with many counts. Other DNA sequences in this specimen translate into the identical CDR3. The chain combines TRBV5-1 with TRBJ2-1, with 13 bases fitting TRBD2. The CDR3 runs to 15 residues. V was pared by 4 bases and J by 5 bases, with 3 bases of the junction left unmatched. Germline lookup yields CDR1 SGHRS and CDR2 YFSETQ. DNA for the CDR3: TGCGCCAGCAGCCCCGGGACTAGCGGGGACAATGAGCAGTTCTTC. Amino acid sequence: CASSPGTSGDNEQFF.

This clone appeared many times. The CDR3 sequence is CASSVEGDFNEQFF. DNA for the CDR3: TGTGCCAGCAGCGTAGAAGGGGACTTCAATGAGCAGTTCTTC. This rearrangement joins TRBV9 to TRBJ2-1; a weak D match, TRBD2 (6 bases). CDR3 length: 14 amino acids. Trimming removed 0 bases at V and 6 bases at J, with 10 bases between. Germline CDR1 SGDLS, CDR2 YYNGEE.

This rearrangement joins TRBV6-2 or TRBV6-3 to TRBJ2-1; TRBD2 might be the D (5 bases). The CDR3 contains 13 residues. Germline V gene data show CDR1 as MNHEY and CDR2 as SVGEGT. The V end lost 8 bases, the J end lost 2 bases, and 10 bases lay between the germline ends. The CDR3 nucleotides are TGTGCCAGCGGTCGGGAAGCCTACAATGAGCAGTTCTTC. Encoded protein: CASGREAYNEQFF.

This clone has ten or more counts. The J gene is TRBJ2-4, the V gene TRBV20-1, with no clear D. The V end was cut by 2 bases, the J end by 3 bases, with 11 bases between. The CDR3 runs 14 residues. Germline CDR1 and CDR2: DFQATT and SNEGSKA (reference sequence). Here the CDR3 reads CSARFTWNKNIQYF. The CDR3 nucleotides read TGCAGTGCTAGATTTACCTGGAACAAAAACATTCAGTACTTC.

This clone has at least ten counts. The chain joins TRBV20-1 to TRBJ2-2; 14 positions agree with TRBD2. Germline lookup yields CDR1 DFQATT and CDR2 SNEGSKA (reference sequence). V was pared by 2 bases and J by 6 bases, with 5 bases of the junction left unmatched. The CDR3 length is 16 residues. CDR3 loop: CSARKLGLAGAGELFF. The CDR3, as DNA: TGCAGTGCTAGAAAGCTGGGACTAGCGGGAGCCGGGGAGCTGTTTTTT.

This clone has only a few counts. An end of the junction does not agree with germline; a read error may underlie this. CDR3 sequence: CASSRDGQETQYF. CDR3 nucleotide sequence: TGTGCCAGCAGCCGCGACGGCCAAGAGACGCAGTACTTC. The V call is TRBV28, the J call TRBJ2-5; D ambiguous. Germline V gives CDR1 MDHEN, CDR2 SYDVKM. The length of the CDR3 is 13 residues.

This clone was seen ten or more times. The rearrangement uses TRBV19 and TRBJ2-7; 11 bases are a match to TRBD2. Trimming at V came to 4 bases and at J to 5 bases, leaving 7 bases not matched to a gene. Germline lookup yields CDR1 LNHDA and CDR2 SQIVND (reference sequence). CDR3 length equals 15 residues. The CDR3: CASSTAGLAGNEQYF. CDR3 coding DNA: TGTGCCAGTAGTACCGCCGGACTAGCGGGCAACGAGCAGTACTTC.